A single sample is the source of the 13 T cell receptor beta chains below, sequenced in a study of CD8 T cells in ankylosing spondylitis. Study results and limitations: A TCR beta motif of 7 or 8 highly homologous variants appeared characteristic of ankylosing spondylitis blood.

TCRdb redid the calling of the 5' RACE reads with MiXCR, one entry per CDR3 protein. Among about 220,000 distinct CDR3 sequences, 5.5% to 7.5% were seen once, and the ten largest hold around 14%. Their recognized antigens are unknown. Sequenced: blood, either unsorted or a sorted T cell fraction (not recorded which). These receptors were obtained from a male donor with ankylosing spondylitis.

This clonotype was counted ten times or more. The chain joins TRBV7-6 to TRBJ2-1; 12 bases align to TRBD2. The V gene end was trimmed by 1 base and the J gene end by 6 bases; junction bases not matched to a gene: 4. There are 16 residues in the CDR3. Germline CDR1 reads SGHVS; CDR2 reads FNYEAQ. CDR3 region: CASSLGQLAGGNEQFF. The DNA for the CDR3 is TGTGCCAGCAGCTTAGGGCAACTAGCGGGGGGCAATGAGCAGTTCTTC.

This clonotype was detected a few times. The chain carries TRBV5-5 and TRBJ2-3, with D possibly TRBD1 on 5 matching bases. This CDR3 spans 14 amino acids. Germline assignment: CDR1 SGHKS and CDR2 YYEKEE (reference sequence). Trimming cost V 1 base and J 5 bases, with 11 bases left between them. The CDR3 reads CASSLLRAIDTQYF. In DNA, the CDR3 is TGTGCCAGCAGCTTGCTCAGGGCGATAGATACGCAGTATTTT.

This clonotype came up many times. J is TRBJ2-3 and V is TRBV11-2; perhaps TRBD2 as D (6 bases). V lost 7 bases and J 6 bases, leaving 17 bases between the germline ends. The CDR3 spans 14 residues. Germline V gene lookup returns CDR1 SGHAT and CDR2 FQNNGV. This CDR3 reads CASTSGASPDTQYF. The CDR3 DNA is TGTGCCAGCACCTCGGGAGCGAGTCCGGATACGCAGTATTTT.

This clonotype was picked up many times. The genes are TRBV11-2 and TRBJ2-1; 7 bases fit TRBD2. The germline CDR1 and CDR2 sequences are SGHAT and FQNNGV. The CDR3 has 15 residues. The V and J ends lost 5 bases and 7 bases, in that order; junction bases with no gene match: 11. The CDR3 DNA reads TGTGCCAGCAGCCAAAAAGCGGGACCGAGTAATGAGCAGTTCTTC. Translating it yields CASSQKAGPSNEQFF.

This clonotype was detected many times. The DNA for the CDR3 is TGTGCCAGCAGTGCTACAGGGGAGTCCGGGGAGCTGTTTTTT. This sequence encodes CASSATGESGELFF. The rearrangement links TRBV6-1 to TRBJ2-2; 7 nucleotides agree with TRBD1. V was clipped by 4 bases and J by 6 bases; unmatched bases: 5. Per germline, CDR1 MNHNS and CDR2 SASEGT. This CDR3 is 14 amino acids long.

The sample holds many counts of this clonotype. CDR3 nucleotide sequence: TGTGCCAGCAGTGCCGGGACTAGCGCAGATACGCAGTATTTT. It is translated as CASSAGTSADTQYF. The V and J genes are TRBV6-4 and TRBJ2-3; 10 nucleotides agree with TRBD2. The germline gives CDR1 MRHNA, CDR2 SNTAGT. The length of the CDR3 is 14 residues. Germline trimming cut 4 bases from V and 4 bases from J; bases unmatched to any gene: 2.

There are many counts of this clonotype. The chain joins TRBV12-5 to TRBJ1-2, with D maybe TRBD1 (5 bases). Germline CDR1 reads LGHNT; CDR2 reads FRNRAP. Trimming took off 3 bases at V and 7 bases at J, with 9 bases between the two ends. The CDR3 sequence is 12 residues long. CDR3 region: CASGFGTGGYTF. For the CDR3, the DNA is TGTGCTAGTGGTTTTGGGACGGGTGGCTACACCTTC.

This clonotype came up many times. The chain is built from TRBV7-9 and TRBJ1-2; D not resolved. Germline V gene data show CDR1 as SEHNR and CDR2 as FQNEAQ (reference sequence). This CDR3 has 16 residues. Trimming pared 5 bases from V and 1 base from J, leaving 17 bases between. The CDR3: CASSPSPTGSNYGYTF. The CDR3 nucleotides read TGTGCCAGCAGCCCAAGCCCCACTGGCAGTAACTATGGCTACACCTTC.

J is TRBJ1-6 and V is TRBV7-2; D is perhaps TRBD1 (5 bases). Per the germline V gene, CDR1 is SGHTA and CDR2 is FQGNSA. CDR3 length: 16 residues. Trimming removed 2 bases at V and 9 bases at J, with 17 bases between. For the CDR3, the DNA is TGTGCCAGCAGCTTAAGGGGAGTGGGTTCTGGTTCACCCCTCCACTTT. As protein: CASSLRGVGSGSPLHF.

This clonotype was seen ten or more times. The chain employs TRBV7-9 and TRBJ2-2; tentatively, D is TRBD1 (5 bases). The V end lost 4 bases, the J end lost 1 base, and 13 bases lay between the germline ends. The CDR3 consists of 16 residues. Looked up from germline, CDR1 is SEHNR and CDR2 is FQNEAQ (reference sequence). CDR3 in DNA: TGTGCCAGCAGCTCCACCCCAGGGCTGAACACCGGGGAGCTGTTTTTT. Its protein is CASSSTPGLNTGELFF.

This clonotype occurred many times. The chain links TRBV9 to TRBJ2-7; D might be TRBD1 or TRBD2, each matching 5 bases. Germline V CDR1 and CDR2: SGDLS, YYNGEE. V dropped 0 bases and J dropped 0 bases, with 10 bases sitting between them. The CDR3 is 15 amino acids. CDR3 loop: CASSVGSGSSYEQYF. Here the CDR3 DNA reads TGTGCCAGCAGCGTAGGTTCAGGGAGCTCCTACGAGCAGTACTTC.

Points on this clonotype: A much larger clone differs from this one at a single base, so this may be a read error. The J gene is TRBJ2-1, the V gene TRBV5-5; 10 bases line up with TRBD1. CDR3 length equals 14 residues. In germline, CDR1 is SGHKS, CDR2 YYEKEE (reference sequence). Unmatched junction bases numbered 6, after V lost 4 bases and J lost 8 bases. CDR3 DNA: TGTGCCAGCAGCACGGGACAGGGGCCCCATGAGCAGTTCTTC. The encoded protein is CASSTGQGPHEQFF.

In this sample, this clonotype turned up many times. The V gene is TRBV20-1, the J gene TRBJ2-7; TRBD1 aligns across 7 bases. The length of the CDR3 is 13 residues. Trimming at V came to 1 base and at J to 6 bases, leaving 6 bases not matched to a gene. Germline loops: CDR1 DFQATT, CDR2 SNEGSKA (reference sequence). The CDR3 DNA reads TGCAGTGCTAGAGTTCCCGGACAGGCCGAGCAGTACTTC. Residues: CSARVPGQAEQYF.